This T cell receptor beta chain is drawn from a study of OX40 agonist ivuxolimab in advanced cancers. With baseline, cycle 4 day 1, and cycle 7 day 1 as timepoints, blood was sampled. The assay was immunoSEQ multiplex PCR, and TCRdb's table has in-frame clones only and misses some. The data show tens of thousands of clones, with 75% to 90% seen just once and under 5% held by the top ten. Study-level findings and limits: The expanded peripheral T cells' antigen specificity was not determined.

Concerning this clone: The antigen remains unidentified.

The receptor was isolated from an adult with an advanced solid tumor such as melanoma, head and neck, liver or kidney cancer. Here the sequenced sample was CD4+ or CD8+ T cells sorted from blood, taken in a trial of the OX40 agonist ivuxolimab.

CDR3 nucleotide sequence: TGTGCCAGCAGCTTCGGACTTTATCAGCCCCAGCATTTT. It translates to CASSFGLYQPQHF. The chain recombines TRBV7-9 with TRBJ1-5; D is uncertain. CDR1 is SEHNR, CDR2 FQNEAQ, per germline (reference sequence). CDR3 length equals 13 residues. V lost 3 bases and J lost 5, with 8 bases in between.